This passage covers 14 T cell receptor beta chains from one sample sequenced in a study of T cells in Graves' hyperthyroidism and ophthalmopathy (dated by TCRdb to between 2018 and 2021). The library was made by multiplex PCR. The sequencing machine was an Illumina HiSeq 2000. The TCR beta CDR3 regions were amplified from the RNA transcripts. For the first round of RT-PCR on the TCR CDR3, the HTBI primer set was used together with the Qiagen OneStep RT-PCR kit. Using fastp trimming at Q25 and MiXCR clonotype assembly, TCRdb reanalyzed the public sequencing data and kept in-frame beta chains. Each CDR3 protein appears once, grouped with its most common genes and DNA. For this sample the table gives hundreds of thousands of distinct CDR3 sequences, of which roughly 15% were detected only once. The ten largest clones take up 4% to 5.5% of the sample. Specimen: blood. These receptors all stem from a woman aged 40 to 50 with Graves' ophthalmopathy.

In this sample, this clonotype turned up many times. This chain connects TRBV20-1 to TRBJ2-4, with 12 bases lining up with TRBD2. Looked up from germline, CDR1 is DFQATT and CDR2 is SNEGSKA (reference sequence). The V and J ends lost 1 base and 3 bases, in that order; junction bases with no gene match: 7. The CDR3 has 17 amino acids. The CDR3 protein is CSARGGLAGGLKNIQYF. The CDR3 DNA reads as TGCAGTGCTAGAGGGGGGCTAGCGGGAGGGCTCAAAAACATTCAGTACTTC.

This clonotype was seen only a few times. This chain links TRBV6-1 with TRBJ1-1; D gene ambiguous. The germline V gene encodes CDR1 MNHNS and CDR2 SASEGT. The CDR3 contains 14 residues. V dropped 6 bases and J dropped 4 bases, with 15 bases sitting between them. The CDR3 protein is CASRIRHQSTEAFF. The CDR3 coding sequence is TGTGCCAGCAGAATTAGACACCAATCCACTGAAGCTTTCTTT.

The V call is TRBV5-1, the J call TRBJ1-1; D not resolved. This CDR3 contains 14 residues. With 2 bases removed from V and 4 bases from J, the gap between germline ends came to 12 bases. The germline gives CDR1 SGHRS, CDR2 YFSETQ. CDR3 bases: TGCGCCAGCAGCTTCGGGGAGGAGGGCACTGAAGCTTTCTTT. Amino acids: CASSFGEEGTEAFF.

This clonotype occurred many times. This chain links TRBV24-1 with TRBJ1-5; D is undetermined. The germline CDR1 and CDR2 sequences are KGHDR and SFDVKD. V was pared by 9 bases and J by 6 bases, with 2 bases between. There are 9 residues in the CDR3. The CDR3 nucleotides read TGTGCCACCTTTCAGCCCCAGCATTTT. Translating gives CATFQPQHF.

This chain uses TRBV6-1 with TRBJ1-2, with a weak D call TRBD1 (5 bases). V lost 8 bases to trimming and J lost 8 bases, with 12 bases between them. This CDR3 has 11 amino acids. Germline CDR1 and CDR2: MNHNS and SASEGT. CDR3 region: CASAGQGGYTF. The CDR3, as DNA: TGTGCCAGCGCAGGACAAGGAGGCTACACCTTC.

The CDR3 loop reads CSASNLDTQYF. The CDR3, as DNA: TGCAGTGCTAGTAATCTGGATACGCAGTATTTT. The chain carries TRBV20-1 and TRBJ2-3; D not certain. Trimming removed 3 bases at V and 6 bases at J, with 7 bases between. This CDR3 has 11 amino acids. Germline assignment: CDR1 DFQATT and CDR2 SNEGSKA (reference sequence).

In this sample, this clonotype turned up many times. The chain links TRBV5-1 to TRBJ2-7, with TRBD1 as a possible D gene (8 bases). V was trimmed by 4 bases and J by 6 bases, leaving 20 bases between them. Germline values: CDR1 SGHRS, CDR2 YFSETQ. The CDR3 consists of 15 residues. The CDR3 is CASSQRQGRGTEQYF. Here the CDR3 DNA reads TGCGCCAGCAGCCAGAGACAGGGGAGGGGTACCGAGCAGTACTTC.

The chain joins TRBV6-1 to TRBJ1-2, with D unresolved. Trimming shortened V by 5 bases and J by 0 bases, and 10 bases separated the two germline ends. From germline, CDR1 is MNHNS and CDR2 SASEGT. CDR3 length equals 14 residues. CDR3 nucleotide sequence: TGTGCCAGCAGTCCCTATCTGTCTAACTATGGCTACACCTTC. Amino acid sequence: CASSPYLSNYGYTF.

This clonotype has ten or more counts. CDR3 bases: TGTGCCAGCAGGGCTAAACAACAGGGAGGTTGGACCGGGGAGCTGTTTTTT. Residues: CASRAKQQGGWTGELFF. V is TRBV2 and J is TRBJ2-2, with D perhaps being TRBD1 or TRBD2 (6 bases each). Germline V gene sequence: CDR1 SNHLY, CDR2 FYNNEI. V was cut by 6 bases and J by 5 bases, with 22 bases left in between. The CDR3 is 17 residues long.

This clonotype came up many times. The V and J genes are TRBV6-5 and TRBJ2-7, with 7 nucleotides matching TRBD2. The CDR3 covers 13 residues. The junction had 8 bases not matched to a gene; V was cut back by 6 bases and J by 6 bases. Germline V CDR1 and CDR2: MNHEY, SVGAGI. CDR3 sequence reads: CASRPASGFEQYF. The CDR3 region has the DNA TGTGCCAGCAGGCCGGCTAGCGGATTCGAGCAGTACTTC.

The rearrangement uses TRBV12-3 or TRBV12-4 and TRBJ2-5; 9 bases agree with TRBD2. The CDR3 runs 16 residues. With 5 bases clipped from V and 5 bases from J, the junction kept 12 bases outside the gene matches. The CDR3 nucleotides are TGTGCCAGCAGTGCGGGAGGTAGCGGGAGTGAGGAGACCCAGTACTTC. This gives the protein CASSAGGSGSEETQYF.

This clonotype has a count of ten or more. The rearrangement joins TRBV11-2 to TRBJ1-1; D remains unclear. With 2 bases removed from V and 1 base from J, the gap between germline ends came to 23 bases. Per the germline V gene, CDR1 is SGHAT and CDR2 is FQNNGV. The CDR3 has 19 amino acids. The CDR3 sequence is CASSLNLVLLGGQNTEAFF. The CDR3, as DNA: TGTGCCAGCAGCTTAAATCTGGTACTTTTGGGCGGCCAGAACACTGAAGCTTTCTTT. The complete variable domain, with remaining parts taken from reference TRBV11-2 and TRBJ1-1, reads EAGVAQSPRYKIIEKRQSVAFWCNPISGHATLYWYQQILGQGPKLLIQFQNNGVVDDSQLPKDRFSAERLKGVDSTLKIQPAKLEDSAVYLCASSLNLVLLGGQNTEAFFGQGTRLTVV.

The table lists this clonotype with many counts. The chain recombines TRBV9 with TRBJ2-7; 8 bases are a match to TRBD1. The trim removed 3 bases at V and 6 bases at J, leaving 11 bases unmatched. The germline V gene has CDR1 SGDLS and CDR2 YYNGEE. This CDR3 spans 15 amino acids. The CDR3 sequence: CASSEGQVAPAEQYF. The CDR3 DNA reads TGTGCCAGCAGCGAGGGACAGGTCGCGCCGGCCGAGCAGTACTTC.

This clonotype was counted ten times or more. The chain joins TRBV28 to TRBJ1-2; 8 bases are a match to TRBD1. This CDR3 comprises 16 residues. J lost 3 bases, V lost 8 bases, and 14 bases had no gene match. Germline lookup yields CDR1 MDHEN and CDR2 SYDVKM. The CDR3: CASAIRGRRVDYGYTF. CDR3 in DNA: TGTGCCAGCGCTATCAGGGGGCGTAGGGTTGACTATGGCTACACCTTC.